This T cell receptor beta chain was sequenced in a study of blood T cell repertoires in COVID-19. TCRdb's table, derived via immunoSEQ multiplex PCR, lists solely in-frame clones and lacks some. This sample carries about 96,000 clones, roughly 90% of them seen once, and the ten largest clones take 4% to 5%. Germline V gene sequence: CDR1 LNHDA, CDR2 SQIVND (reference sequence). This CDR3 has 14 residues. The V gene end was trimmed by 7 bases and the J gene end by 6 bases; junction bases not matched to a gene: 8. The rearrangement joins TRBV19 to TRBJ1-1, with 10 bases matching TRBD1. Sequenced input: peripheral blood. This TCR came from a human donor with COVID-19, enrolled during active disease. The donor label of this sample is uncertain. CDR3 coding DNA: TGTGCCAGTACTCCTCGGGACAGGGGCGCTGAAGCTTTCTTT. This encodes CASTPRDRGAEAFF.